The clone carrying this TCR beta chain was seen more than once but under ten times. This sample is part of a study of cytomegalovirus exposure and HLA in healthy donors. This CDR3 comprises 13 residues. V lost 4 bases, J lost 4 bases, and 10 bases lay in between. Germline CDR1 and CDR2: MNHNS and SASEGT. PCR primers comprised 60 Vbeta and 13 Jbeta primers. TCRdb's copy holds only in-frame clones and misses some; the assay was immunoSEQ multiplex PCR. The repertoire holds some 160,000 clones, with almost 75% as singletons. This chain links TRBV6-1 with TRBJ1-2; no firm D call. The sequencing sample was made of PBMCs. The TCR originated in a woman aged 18-30 years in good health and CMV-seropositive. In nucleotides, the CDR3 is TGTGCCAGCAGTGGGCAGAAAATCTATGGCTACACCTTC. This translates into CASSGQKIYGYTF.